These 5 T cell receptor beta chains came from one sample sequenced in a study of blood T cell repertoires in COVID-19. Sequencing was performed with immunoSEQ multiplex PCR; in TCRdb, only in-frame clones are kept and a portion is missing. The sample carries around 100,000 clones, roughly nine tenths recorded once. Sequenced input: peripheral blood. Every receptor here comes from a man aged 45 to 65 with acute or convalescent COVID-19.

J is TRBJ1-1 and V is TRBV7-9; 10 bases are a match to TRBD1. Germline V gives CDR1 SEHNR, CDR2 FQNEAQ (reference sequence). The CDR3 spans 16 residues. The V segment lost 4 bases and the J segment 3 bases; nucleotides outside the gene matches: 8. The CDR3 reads CASSYRDRGGDTEAFF. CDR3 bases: TGTGCCAGCAGCTACCGGGACAGGGGAGGGGACACTGAAGCTTTCTTT.

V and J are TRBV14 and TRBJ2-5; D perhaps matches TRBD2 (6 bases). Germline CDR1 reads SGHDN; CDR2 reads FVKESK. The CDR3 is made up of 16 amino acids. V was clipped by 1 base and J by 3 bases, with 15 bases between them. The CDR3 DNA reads TGTGCCAGCAGCCAAGTGGCGGGCCCGGGAGAAGAGACCCAGTACTTC. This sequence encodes CASSQVAGPGEETQYF.

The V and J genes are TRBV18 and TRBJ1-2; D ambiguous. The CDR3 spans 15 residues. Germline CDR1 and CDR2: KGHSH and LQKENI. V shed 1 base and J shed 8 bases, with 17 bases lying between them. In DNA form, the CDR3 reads TGTGCCAGCTCACCACGAGGGTTGGAGGACTTGGGCTACACCTTC. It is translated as CASSPRGLEDLGYTF.

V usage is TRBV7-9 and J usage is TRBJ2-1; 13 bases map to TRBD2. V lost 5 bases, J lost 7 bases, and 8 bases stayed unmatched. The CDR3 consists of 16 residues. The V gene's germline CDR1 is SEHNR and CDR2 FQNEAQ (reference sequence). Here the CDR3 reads CASSPGQGLAGNEQFF. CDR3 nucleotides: TGTGCCAGCAGCCCCGGCCAGGGACTAGCGGGGAATGAGCAGTTCTTC.

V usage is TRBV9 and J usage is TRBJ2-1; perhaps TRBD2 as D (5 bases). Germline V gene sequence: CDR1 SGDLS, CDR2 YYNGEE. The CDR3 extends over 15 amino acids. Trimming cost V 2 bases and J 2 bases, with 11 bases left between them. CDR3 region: CASSVLGVTYNEQFF. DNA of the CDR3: TGTGCCAGCAGCGTCCTCGGGGTCACCTACAATGAGCAGTTCTTC.